The T cell receptor (beta chain) under discussion was sequenced for a study of OX40 agonist ivuxolimab in advanced cancers. Study summary: Every 2 weeks, patients received ivuxolimab intravenously, dosed at 0.01 to 10 mg/kg. Having had anti-PD-1, anti-PD-L1 or anti-CTLA-4 therapy before was allowed, and roughly 38% had some. Notes on the study in general: CD8+ T cells showed, on average, more clonal expansion than CD4+ cells.

Using immunoSEQ multiplex PCR, the repertoire was profiled, and TCRdb retains in-frame clones only, with some absent. The table includes about 70,000 clones, 90% to 95% detected once. A word on this clone: The antigen is undetermined.

The investigators sampled blood at baseline, at cycle 4 day 1, and at cycle 7 day 1. The TCR sequence derives from an adult with an advanced solid tumor such as melanoma, head and neck, liver or kidney cancer. The sequencing used CD4+ or CD8+ T cells sorted from blood, collected in a trial of the OX40 agonist ivuxolimab.

The CDR3 loop is CASSSQGTDTQYF. CDR3 nucleotide sequence: TGTGCCAGCAGCTCACAGGGCACAGATACGCAGTATTTT. The chain joins TRBV7-3 to TRBJ2-3; D perhaps matches TRBD1 (5 bases). Trimming cost V 4 bases and J 1 base, with 6 bases left between them. This CDR3 region has 13 residues. Germline CDR1 and CDR2: SGHTA and FQGTGA.